This T cell receptor beta chain was recorded in a study of blood T cell repertoires in COVID-19. Measured with immunoSEQ multiplex PCR; TCRdb has only the in-frame clones, and not every one. The table lists about 87,000 clones, roughly 83% of them singletons. CDR3 length equals 14 residues. Per the germline V gene, CDR1 is SGHDT and CDR2 is YYEEEE. With V trimmed by 4 bases and J by 5 bases, 8 bases remained unmatched. The specimen sequenced was peripheral blood. The V and J genes are TRBV5-6 and TRBJ1-1; TRBD1 matches 7 bases. The TCR was taken from a human donor in a cohort sampled during active COVID-19. In nucleotides, the CDR3 is TGTGCCAGCAGCCCCTTAGTCAGGGGGACTGAAGCTTTCTTT. Encoded protein: CASSPLVRGTEAFF. The whole variable domain, remainder taken from reference TRBV5-6 and TRBJ1-1, is DAGVTQSPTHLIKTRGQQVTLRCSPKSGHDTVSWYQQALGQGPQFIFQYYEEEERQRGNFPDRFSGHQFPNYSSELNVNALLLGDSALYLCASSPLVRGTEAFFGQGTRLTVV.